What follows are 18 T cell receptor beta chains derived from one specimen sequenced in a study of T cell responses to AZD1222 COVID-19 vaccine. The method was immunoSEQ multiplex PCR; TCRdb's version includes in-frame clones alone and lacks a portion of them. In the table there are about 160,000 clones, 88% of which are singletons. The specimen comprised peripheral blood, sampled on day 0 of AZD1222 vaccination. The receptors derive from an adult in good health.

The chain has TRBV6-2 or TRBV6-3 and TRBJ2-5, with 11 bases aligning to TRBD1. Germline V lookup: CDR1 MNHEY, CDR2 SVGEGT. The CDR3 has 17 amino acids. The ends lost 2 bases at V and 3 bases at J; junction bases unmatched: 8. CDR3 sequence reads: CASSYGTGGFSKETQYF. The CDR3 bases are TGTGCCAGCAGTTACGGGACAGGGGGGTTCAGTAAAGAGACCCAGTACTTC.

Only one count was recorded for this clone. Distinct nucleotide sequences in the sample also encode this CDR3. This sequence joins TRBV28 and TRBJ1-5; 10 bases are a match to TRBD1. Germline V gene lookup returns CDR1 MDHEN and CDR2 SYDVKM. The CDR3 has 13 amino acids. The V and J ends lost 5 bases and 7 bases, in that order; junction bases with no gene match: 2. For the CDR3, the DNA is TGTGCCAGCAGTGGGGACAGGGGACAGCCCCAGCATTTT. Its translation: CASSGDRGQPQHF.

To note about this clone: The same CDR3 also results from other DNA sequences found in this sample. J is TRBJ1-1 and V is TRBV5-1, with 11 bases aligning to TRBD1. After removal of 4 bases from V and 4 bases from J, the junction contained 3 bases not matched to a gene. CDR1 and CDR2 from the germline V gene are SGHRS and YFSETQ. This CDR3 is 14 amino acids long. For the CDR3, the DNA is TGCGCCAGCAGCCTGGGGACAGGGGGCACTGAAGCTTTCTTT. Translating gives CASSLGTGGTEAFF.

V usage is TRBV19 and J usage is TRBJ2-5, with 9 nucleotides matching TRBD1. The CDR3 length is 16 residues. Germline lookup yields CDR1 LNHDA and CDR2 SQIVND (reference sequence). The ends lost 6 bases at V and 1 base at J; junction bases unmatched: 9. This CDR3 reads CASSKNRGLRQETQYF. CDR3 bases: TGTGCCAGTAGCAAAAACAGGGGGCTGCGCCAAGAGACCCAGTACTTC.

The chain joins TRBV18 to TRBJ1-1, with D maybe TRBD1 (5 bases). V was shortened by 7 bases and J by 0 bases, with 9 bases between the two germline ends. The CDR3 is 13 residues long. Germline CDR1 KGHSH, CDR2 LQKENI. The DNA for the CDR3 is TGTGCCAGCTGCGGGACGGTGAACACTGAAGCTTTCTTT. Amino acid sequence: CASCGTVNTEAFF.

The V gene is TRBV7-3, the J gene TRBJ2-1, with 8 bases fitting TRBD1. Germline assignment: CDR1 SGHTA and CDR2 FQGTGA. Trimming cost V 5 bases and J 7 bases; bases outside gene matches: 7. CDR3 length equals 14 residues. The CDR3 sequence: CASSHGTGRNEQFF. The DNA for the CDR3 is TGTGCCAGCAGCCATGGGACAGGCCGAAATGAGCAGTTCTTC.

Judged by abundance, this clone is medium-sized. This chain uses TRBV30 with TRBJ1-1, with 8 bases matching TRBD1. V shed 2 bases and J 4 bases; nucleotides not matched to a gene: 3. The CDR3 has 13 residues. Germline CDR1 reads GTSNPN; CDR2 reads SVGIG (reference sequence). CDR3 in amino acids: CAWSTTGGTEAFF. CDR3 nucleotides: TGTGCCTGGAGTACAACAGGGGGCACTGAAGCTTTCTTT. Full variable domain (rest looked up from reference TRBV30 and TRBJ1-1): SQTIHQWPATLVQPVGSPLSLECTVEGTSNPNLYWYRQAAGRGLQLLFYSVGIGQISSEVPQNLSASRPQDRQFILSSKKLLLSDSGFYLCAWSTTGGTEAFFGQGTRLTVV.

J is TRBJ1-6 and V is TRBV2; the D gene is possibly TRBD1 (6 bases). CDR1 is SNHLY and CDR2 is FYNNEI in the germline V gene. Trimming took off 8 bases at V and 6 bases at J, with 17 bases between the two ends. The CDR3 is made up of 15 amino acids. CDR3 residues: CASGPLTGPNSPLHF. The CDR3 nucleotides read TGTGCCAGCGGACCTCTCACAGGGCCTAATTCACCCCTCCACTTT. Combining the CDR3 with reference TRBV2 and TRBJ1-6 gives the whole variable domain EPEVTQTPSHQVTQMGQEVILRCVPISNHLYFYWYRQILGQKVEFLVSFYNNEISEKSEIFDDQFSVERPDGSNFTLKIRSTKLEDSAMYFCASGPLTGPNSPLHFGNGTRLTVT.

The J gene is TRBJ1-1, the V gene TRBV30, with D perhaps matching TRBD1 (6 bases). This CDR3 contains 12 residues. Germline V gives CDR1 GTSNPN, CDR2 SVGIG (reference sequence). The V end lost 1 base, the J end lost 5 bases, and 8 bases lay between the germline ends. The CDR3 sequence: CAWSEGGTEAFF. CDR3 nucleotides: TGTGCCTGGAGTGAGGGGGGGACTGAAGCTTTCTTT.

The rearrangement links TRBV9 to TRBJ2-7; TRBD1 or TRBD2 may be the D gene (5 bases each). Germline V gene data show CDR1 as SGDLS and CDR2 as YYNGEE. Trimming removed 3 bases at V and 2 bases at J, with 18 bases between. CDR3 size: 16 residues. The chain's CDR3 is CASSALGTPLTYEQYF. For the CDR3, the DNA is TGTGCCAGCAGCGCCCTAGGGACCCCGTTAACCTACGAGCAGTACTTC.

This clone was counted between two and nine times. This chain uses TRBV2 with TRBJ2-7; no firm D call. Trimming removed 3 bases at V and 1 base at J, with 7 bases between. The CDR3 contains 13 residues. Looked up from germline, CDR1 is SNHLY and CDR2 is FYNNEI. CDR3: CASSDVSSYEQYF. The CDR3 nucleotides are TGTGCCAGCAGTGATGTCTCTTCCTACGAGCAGTACTTC.

CDR3 sequence: CASRDPLNTEAFF. CDR3 bases: TGTGCCAGCCGAGATCCTCTAAACACTGAAGCTTTCTTT. The chain is built from TRBV5-6 and TRBJ1-1; no definite D call. With 7 bases removed from V and 2 bases from J, the gap between germline ends came to 12 bases. The germline CDR1 and CDR2 sequences are SGHDT and YYEEEE. The CDR3 has 13 residues. The whole variable domain, remainder taken from reference TRBV5-6 and TRBJ1-1, is DAGVTQSPTHLIKTRGQQVTLRCSPKSGHDTVSWYQQALGQGPQFIFQYYEEEERQRGNFPDRFSGHQFPNYSSELNVNALLLGDSALYLCASRDPLNTEAFFGQGTRLTVV.

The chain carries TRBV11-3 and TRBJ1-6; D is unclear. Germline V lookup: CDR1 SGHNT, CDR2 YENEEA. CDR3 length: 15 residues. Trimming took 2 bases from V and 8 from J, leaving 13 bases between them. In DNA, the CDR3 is TGTGCCAGCAGCTTACCAACCTTCACTTATTCACCCCTCCACTTT. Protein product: CASSLPTFTYSPLHF.

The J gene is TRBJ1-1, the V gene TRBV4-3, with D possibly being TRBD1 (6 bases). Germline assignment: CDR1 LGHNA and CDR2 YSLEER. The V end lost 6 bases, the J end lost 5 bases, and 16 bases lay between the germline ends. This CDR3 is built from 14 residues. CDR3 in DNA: TGCGCCAGCAGGAGGATGGGGGCGAGGACTGAAGCTTTCTTT. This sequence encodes CASRRMGARTEAFF.

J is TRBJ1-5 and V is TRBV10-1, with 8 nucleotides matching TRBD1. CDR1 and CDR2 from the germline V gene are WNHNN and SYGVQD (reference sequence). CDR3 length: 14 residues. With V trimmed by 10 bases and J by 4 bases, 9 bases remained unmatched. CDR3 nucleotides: TGCGCCACCTCGGACAGGGCAGCAAATCAGCCCCAGCATTTT. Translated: CATSDRAANQPQHF.

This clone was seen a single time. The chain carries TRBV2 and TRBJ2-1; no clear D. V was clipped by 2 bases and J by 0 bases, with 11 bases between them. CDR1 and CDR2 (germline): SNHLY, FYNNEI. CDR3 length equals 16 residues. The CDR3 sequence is CASSESSDISYNEQFF. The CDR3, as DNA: TGTGCCAGCAGTGAAAGCAGCGACATCTCCTACAATGAGCAGTTCTTC. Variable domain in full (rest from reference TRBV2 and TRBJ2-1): EPEVTQTPSHQVTQMGQEVILRCVPISNHLYFYWYRQILGQKVEFLVSFYNNEISEKSEIFDDQFSVERPDGSNFTLKIRSTKLEDSAMYFCASSESSDISYNEQFFGPGTRLTVL.

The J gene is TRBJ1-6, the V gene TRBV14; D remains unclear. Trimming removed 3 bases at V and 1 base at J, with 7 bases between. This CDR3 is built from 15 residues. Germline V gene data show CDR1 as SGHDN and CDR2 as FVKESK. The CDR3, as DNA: TGTGCCAGCAGCCATCGGGGATCCTATAATTCACCCCTCCACTTT. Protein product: CASSHRGSYNSPLHF.

The CDR3 DNA reads TGTGCCAGCAGTGTTCGGCAGAGCTCCTATAATTCACCCCTCCACTTT. This encodes CASSVRQSSYNSPLHF. The chain uses TRBV2 and TRBJ1-6; D not resolved. The CDR3 is 16 residues long. V shed 4 bases and J shed 0 bases, with 10 bases lying between them. The germline V gene encodes CDR1 SNHLY and CDR2 FYNNEI.